This TCR beta chain was documented in a study of blood T cell repertoires in COVID-19. Generated by immunoSEQ multiplex PCR, the TCRdb table keeps only in-frame clones and is missing some. The repertoire holds approximately 250,000 clones, around four fifths seen once, with under 5.5% in the top ten. CDR3 length equals 13 residues. Germline V gene data show CDR1 as MNHEY and CDR2 as SVGAGI. The V gene end was trimmed by 5 bases and the J gene end by 9 bases; junction bases not matched to a gene: 7. The rearrangement uses TRBV6-5 and TRBJ2-1, with 7 bases identical to TRBD1. The receptor was derived from a man aged 60-69 years with acute or convalescent COVID-19. Material: peripheral blood. CDR3 nucleotides: TGTGCCAGCAGTAGGGACAGCAGCGGTGAGCAGTTCTTC. Protein sequence: CASSRDSSGEQFF.